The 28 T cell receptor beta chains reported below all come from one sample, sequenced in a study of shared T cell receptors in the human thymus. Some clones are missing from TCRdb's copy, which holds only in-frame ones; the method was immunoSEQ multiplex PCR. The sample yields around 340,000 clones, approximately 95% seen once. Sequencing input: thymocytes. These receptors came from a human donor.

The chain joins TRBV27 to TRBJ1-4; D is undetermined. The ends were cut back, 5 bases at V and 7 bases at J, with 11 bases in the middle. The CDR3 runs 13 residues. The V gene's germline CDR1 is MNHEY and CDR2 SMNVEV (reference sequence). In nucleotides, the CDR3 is TGTGCCAGCAGTCCGCCGGGATGTGAAAAACTGTTTTTT. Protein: CASSPPGCEKLFF.

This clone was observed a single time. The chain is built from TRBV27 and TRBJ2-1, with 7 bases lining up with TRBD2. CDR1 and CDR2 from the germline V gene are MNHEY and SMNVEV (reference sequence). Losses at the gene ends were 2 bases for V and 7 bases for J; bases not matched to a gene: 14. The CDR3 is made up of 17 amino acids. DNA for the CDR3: TGTGCCAGCAGTTTAAGGTGGGGGGGATGTACCGTTAATGAGCAGTTCTTC. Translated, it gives CASSLRWGGCTVNEQFF.

CDR3 DNA sequence: TGCGCCAGCAGTGGGGGGGACTACAATGAGCAGTTCTTC. Translation: CASSGGDYNEQFF. This chain uses TRBV10-2 with TRBJ2-1; D is perhaps TRBD2 (6 bases). This CDR3 contains 13 residues. Germline values: CDR1 WSHSY, CDR2 SAAADI. V lost 4 bases to trimming and J lost 3 bases, with 7 bases between them.

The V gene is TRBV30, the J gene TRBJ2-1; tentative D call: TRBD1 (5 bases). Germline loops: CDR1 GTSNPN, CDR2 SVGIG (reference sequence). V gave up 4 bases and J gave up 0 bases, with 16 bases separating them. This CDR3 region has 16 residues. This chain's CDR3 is CAWKATEPSSYNEQFF. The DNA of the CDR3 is TGTGCCTGGAAGGCGACAGAACCAAGCTCCTACAATGAGCAGTTCTTC.

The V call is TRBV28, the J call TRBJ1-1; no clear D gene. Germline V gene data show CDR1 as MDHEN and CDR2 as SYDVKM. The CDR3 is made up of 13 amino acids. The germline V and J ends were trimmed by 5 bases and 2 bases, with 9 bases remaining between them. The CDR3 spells CASSLTFNTEAFF. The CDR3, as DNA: TGTGCCAGCAGTCTGACTTTTAACACTGAAGCTTTCTTT.

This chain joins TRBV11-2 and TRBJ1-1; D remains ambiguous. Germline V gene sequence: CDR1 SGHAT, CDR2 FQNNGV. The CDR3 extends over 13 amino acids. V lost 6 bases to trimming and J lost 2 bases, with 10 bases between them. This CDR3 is CASRRKANTEAFF. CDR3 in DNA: TGTGCCAGCAGACGTAAGGCTAACACTGAAGCTTTCTTT.

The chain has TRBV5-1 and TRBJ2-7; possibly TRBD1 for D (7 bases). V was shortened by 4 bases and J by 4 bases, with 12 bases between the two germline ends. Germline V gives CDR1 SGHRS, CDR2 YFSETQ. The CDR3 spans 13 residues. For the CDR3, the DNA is TGCGCCAGCAGCCGGGCAGGGGGGTACGAGCAGTACTTC. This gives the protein CASSRAGGYEQYF.

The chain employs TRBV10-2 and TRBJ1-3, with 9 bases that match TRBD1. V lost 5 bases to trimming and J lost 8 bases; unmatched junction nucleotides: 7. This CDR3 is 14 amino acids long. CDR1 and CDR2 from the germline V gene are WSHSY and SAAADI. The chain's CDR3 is CASSRDRAMHTIYF. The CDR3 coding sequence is TGCGCCAGCAGTCGGGACAGGGCGATGCACACCATATATTTT.

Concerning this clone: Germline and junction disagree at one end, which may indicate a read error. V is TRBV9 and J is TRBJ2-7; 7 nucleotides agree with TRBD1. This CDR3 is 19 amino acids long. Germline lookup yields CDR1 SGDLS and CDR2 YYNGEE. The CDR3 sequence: CVSSVEPEDCGTEGHEQYF. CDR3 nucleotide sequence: TGTGTCAGCAGCGTAGAGCCCGAGGACTGTGGGACAGAAGGCCACGAGCAGTACTTC.

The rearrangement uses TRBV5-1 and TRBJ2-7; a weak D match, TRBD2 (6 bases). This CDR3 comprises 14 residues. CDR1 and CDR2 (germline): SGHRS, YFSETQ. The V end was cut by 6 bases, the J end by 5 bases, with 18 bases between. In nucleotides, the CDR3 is TGCGCCAGCAAGGTAACAGTGAGGAGGGACGAGCAGTACTTC. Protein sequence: CASKVTVRRDEQYF.

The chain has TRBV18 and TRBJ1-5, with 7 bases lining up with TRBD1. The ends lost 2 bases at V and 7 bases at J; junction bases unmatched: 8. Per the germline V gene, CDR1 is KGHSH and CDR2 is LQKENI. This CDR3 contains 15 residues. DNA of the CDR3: TGTGCCAGCTCACCAACCAGGGGGAAGGGACAGCCCCAGCATTTT. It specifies CASSPTRGKGQPQHF.

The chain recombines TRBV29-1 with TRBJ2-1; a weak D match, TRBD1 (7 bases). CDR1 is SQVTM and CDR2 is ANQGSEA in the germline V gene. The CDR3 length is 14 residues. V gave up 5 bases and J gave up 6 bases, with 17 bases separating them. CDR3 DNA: TGCAGCGTTAACACAGGGGACTTTTGCAATGAGCAGTTCTTC. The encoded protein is CSVNTGDFCNEQFF.

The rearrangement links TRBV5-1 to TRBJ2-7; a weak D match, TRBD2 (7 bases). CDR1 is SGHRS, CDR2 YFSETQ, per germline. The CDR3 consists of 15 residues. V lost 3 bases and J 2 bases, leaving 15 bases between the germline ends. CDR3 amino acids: CASSSGGGGPYEQYF. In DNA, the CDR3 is TGCGCCAGCAGCTCTGGAGGCGGGGGCCCCTACGAGCAGTACTTC.

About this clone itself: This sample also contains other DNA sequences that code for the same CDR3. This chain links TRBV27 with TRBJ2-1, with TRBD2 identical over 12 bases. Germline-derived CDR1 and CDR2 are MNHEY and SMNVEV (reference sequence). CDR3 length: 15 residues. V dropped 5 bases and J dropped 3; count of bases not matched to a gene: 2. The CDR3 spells CASSLLAGGYNEQFF. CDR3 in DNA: TGTGCCAGCAGTCTACTAGCGGGAGGCTACAATGAGCAGTTCTTC.

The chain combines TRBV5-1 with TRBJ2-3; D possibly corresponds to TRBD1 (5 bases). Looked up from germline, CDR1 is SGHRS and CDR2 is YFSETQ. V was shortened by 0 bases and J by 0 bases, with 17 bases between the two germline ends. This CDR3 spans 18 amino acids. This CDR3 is CASSLGGWSALSTDTQYF. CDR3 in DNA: TGCGCCAGCAGCTTGGGGGGCTGGAGCGCCCTTAGCACAGATACGCAGTATTTT.

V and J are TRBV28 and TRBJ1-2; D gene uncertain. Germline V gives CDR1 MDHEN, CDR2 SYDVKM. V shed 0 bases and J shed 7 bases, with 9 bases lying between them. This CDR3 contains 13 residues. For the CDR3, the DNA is TGTGCCAGCAGTTTATGGAGGGCTTTTGGCTACACCTTC. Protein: CASSLWRAFGYTF.

The CDR3 reads CASSTVGIDEKLFF. CDR3 sequence (DNA): TGCGCCAGCAGCACGGTGGGGATCGATGAAAAACTGTTTTTT. This chain uses TRBV5-1 with TRBJ1-4; D not certain. The CDR3 contains 14 residues. With 4 bases removed from V and 6 bases from J, the gap between germline ends came to 13 bases. From germline, CDR1 is SGHRS and CDR2 YFSETQ.

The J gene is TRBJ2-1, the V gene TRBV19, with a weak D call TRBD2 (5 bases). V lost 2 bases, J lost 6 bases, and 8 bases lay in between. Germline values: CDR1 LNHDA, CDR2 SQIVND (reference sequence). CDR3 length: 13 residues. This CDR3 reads CASSISGINEQFF. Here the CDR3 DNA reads TGTGCCAGTAGTATAAGCGGCATCAATGAGCAGTTCTTC.

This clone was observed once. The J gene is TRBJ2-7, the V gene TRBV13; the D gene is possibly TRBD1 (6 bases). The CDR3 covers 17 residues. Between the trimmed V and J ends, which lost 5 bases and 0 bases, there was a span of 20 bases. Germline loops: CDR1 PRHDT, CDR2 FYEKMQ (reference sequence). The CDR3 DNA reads TGTGCCAGCAGCCCGAGCCCCGGGACACTTAGCTCCTACGAGCAGTACTTC. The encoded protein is CASSPSPGTLSSYEQYF.

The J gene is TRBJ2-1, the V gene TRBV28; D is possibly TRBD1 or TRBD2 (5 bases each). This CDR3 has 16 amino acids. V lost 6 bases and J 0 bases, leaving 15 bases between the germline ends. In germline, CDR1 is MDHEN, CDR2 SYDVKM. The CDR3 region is CASRGVRWDSYNEQFF. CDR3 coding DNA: TGTGCCAGCAGGGGGGTTAGGTGGGACTCCTACAATGAGCAGTTCTTC.

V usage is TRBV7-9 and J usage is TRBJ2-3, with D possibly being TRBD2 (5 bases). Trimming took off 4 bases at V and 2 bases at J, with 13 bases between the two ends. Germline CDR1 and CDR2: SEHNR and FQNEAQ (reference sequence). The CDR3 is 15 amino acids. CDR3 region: CASSSDWTDTDTQYF. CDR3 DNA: TGTGCCAGCAGCTCGGACTGGACGGACACAGATACGCAGTATTTT.

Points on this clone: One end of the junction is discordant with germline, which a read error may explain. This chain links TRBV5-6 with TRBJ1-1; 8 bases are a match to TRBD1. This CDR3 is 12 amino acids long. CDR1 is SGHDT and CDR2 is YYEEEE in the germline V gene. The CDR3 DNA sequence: TGTGCCAGCAGCTTGGGGACAGGGTTTGATATCTTT. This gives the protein CASSLGTGFDIF.

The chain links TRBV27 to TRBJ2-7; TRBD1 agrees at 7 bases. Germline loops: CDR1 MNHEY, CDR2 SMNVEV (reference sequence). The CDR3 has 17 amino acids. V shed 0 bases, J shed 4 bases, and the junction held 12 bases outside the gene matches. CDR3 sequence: CASSLSTTGAIEYEQYF. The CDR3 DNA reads TGTGCCAGCAGTTTATCGACTACAGGGGCGATCGAATACGAGCAGTACTTC.

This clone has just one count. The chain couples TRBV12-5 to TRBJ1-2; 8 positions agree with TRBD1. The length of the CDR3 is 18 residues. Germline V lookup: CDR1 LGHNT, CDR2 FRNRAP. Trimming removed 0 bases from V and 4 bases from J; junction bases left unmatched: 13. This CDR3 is CASGLVRPTQGVGYGYTF. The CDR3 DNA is TGTGCTAGTGGTTTGGTACGCCCCACACAGGGGGTTGGCTATGGCTACACCTTC.

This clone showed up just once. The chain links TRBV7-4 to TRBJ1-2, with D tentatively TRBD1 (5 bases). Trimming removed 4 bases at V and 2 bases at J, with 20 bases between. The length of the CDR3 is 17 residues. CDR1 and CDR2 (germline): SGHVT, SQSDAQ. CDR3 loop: CASSSPGGGSKNYGYTF. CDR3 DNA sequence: TGTGCCAGCAGCTCCCCGGGGGGGGGAAGCAAGAACTATGGCTACACCTTC.

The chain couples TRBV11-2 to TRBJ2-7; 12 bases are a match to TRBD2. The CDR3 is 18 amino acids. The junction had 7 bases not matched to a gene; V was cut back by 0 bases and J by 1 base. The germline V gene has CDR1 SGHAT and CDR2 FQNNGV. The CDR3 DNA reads TGTGCCAGCAGCTTAGATCCTAGCGGGAGGGCCCTATCCTACGAGCAGTACTTC. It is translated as CASSLDPSGRALSYEQYF. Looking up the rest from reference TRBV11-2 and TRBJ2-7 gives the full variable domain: EAGVAQSPRYKIIEKRQSVAFWCNPISGHATLYWYQQILGQGPKLLIQFQNNGVVDDSQLPKDRFSAERLKGVDSTLKIQPAKLEDSAVYLCASSLDPSGRALSYEQYFGPGTRLTVT.

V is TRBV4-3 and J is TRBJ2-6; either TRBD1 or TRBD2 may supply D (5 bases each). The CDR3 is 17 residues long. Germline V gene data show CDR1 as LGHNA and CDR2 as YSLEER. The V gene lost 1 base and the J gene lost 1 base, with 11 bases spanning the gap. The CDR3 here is CASSQGSGRSGANVLTF. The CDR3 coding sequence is TGCGCCAGCAGCCAAGGGTCGGGGCGTTCTGGGGCCAACGTCCTGACTTTC.

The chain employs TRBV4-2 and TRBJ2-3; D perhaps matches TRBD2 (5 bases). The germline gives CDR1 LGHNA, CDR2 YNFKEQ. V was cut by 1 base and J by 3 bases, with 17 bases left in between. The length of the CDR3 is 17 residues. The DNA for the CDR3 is TGTGCCAGCAGCCAAGGTCCCGGCGGGCGCGGGACAGATACGCAGTATTTT. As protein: CASSQGPGGRGTDTQYF.